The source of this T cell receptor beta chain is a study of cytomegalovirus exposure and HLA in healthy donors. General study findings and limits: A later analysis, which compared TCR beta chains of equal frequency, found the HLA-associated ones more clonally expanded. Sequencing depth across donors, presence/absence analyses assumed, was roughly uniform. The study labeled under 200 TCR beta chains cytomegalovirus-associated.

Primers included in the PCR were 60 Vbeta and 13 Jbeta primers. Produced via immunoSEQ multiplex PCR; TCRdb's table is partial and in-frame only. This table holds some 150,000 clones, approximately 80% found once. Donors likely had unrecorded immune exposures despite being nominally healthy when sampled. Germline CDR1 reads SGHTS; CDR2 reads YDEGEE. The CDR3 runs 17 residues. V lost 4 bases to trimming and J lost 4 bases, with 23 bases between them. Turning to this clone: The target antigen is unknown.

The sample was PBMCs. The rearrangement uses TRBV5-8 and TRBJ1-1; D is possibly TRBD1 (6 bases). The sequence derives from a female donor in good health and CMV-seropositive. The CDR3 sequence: CASSEGTTRGISTEAFF. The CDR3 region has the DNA TGTGCCAGCAGCGAGGGAACTACCAGGGGTATTAGCACTGAAGCTTTCTTT.